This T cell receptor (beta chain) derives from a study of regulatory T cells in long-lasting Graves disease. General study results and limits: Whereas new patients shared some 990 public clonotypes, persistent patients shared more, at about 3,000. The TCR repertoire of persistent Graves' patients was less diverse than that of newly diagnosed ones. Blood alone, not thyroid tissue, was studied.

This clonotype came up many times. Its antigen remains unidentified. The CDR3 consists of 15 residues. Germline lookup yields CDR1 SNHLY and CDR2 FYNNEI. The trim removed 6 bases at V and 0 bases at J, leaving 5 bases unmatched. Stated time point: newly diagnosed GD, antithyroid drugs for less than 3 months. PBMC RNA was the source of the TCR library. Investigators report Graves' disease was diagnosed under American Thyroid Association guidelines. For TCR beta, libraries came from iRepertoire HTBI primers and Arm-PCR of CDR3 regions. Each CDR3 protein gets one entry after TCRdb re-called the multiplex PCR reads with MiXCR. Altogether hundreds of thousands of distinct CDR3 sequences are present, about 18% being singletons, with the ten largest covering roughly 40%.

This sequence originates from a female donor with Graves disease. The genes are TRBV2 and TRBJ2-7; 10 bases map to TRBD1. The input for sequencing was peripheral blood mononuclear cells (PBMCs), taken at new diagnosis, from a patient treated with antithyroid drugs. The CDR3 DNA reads TGTGCCAGCAGCTCCCGGGACAGGGGCTCCTACGAGCAGTACTTC. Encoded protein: CASSSRDRGSYEQYF.